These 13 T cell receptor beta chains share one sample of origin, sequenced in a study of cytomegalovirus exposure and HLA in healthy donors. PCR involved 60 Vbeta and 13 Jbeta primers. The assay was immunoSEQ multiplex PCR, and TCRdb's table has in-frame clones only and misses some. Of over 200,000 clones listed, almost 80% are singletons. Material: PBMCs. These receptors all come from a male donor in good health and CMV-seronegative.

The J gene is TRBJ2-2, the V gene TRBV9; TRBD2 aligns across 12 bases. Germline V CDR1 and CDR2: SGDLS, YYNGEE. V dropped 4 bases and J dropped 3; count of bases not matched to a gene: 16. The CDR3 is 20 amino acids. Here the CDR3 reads CASSPNHRTSGNLHTGELFF. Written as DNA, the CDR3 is TGTGCCAGCAGCCCGAATCATCGGACTAGCGGGAATTTGCACACCGGGGAGCTGTTTTTT.

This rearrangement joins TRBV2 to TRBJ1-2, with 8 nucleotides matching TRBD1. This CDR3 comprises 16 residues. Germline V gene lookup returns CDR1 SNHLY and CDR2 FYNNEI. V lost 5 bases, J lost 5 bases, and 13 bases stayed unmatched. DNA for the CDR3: TGTGCCAGCAGTATTGAAGGGCAGGGGGCAGTGTATGGCTACACCTTC. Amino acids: CASSIEGQGAVYGYTF.

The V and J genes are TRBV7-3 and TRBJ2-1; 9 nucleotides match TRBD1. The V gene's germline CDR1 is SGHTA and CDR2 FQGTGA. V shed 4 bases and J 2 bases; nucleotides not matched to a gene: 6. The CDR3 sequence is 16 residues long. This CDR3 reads CASSSRGDRAYNEQFF. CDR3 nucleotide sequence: TGTGCCAGCAGCTCCCGGGGGGACAGGGCCTACAATGAGCAGTTCTTC. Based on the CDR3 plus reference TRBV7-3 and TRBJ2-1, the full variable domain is GAGVSQTPSNKVTEKGKYVELRCDPISGHTALYWYRQSLGQGPEFLIYFQGTGAADDSGLPNDRFFAVRPEGSVSTLKIQRTERGDSAVYLCASSSRGDRAYNEQFFGPGTRLTVL.

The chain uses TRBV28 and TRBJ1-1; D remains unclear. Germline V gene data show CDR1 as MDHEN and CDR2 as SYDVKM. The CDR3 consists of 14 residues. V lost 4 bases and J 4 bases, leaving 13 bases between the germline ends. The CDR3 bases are TGTGCCAGCAGTTCTACCGCGGGGTTCACTGAAGCTTTCTTT. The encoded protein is CASSSTAGFTEAFF.

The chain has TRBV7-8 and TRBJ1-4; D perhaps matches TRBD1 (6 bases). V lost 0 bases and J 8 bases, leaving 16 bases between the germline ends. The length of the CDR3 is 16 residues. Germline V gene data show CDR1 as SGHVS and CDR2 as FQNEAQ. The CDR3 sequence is CASSLAVGAQREKLFF. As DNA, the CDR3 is TGTGCCAGCAGCTTAGCGGTGGGGGCCCAACGAGAAAAACTGTTTTTT.

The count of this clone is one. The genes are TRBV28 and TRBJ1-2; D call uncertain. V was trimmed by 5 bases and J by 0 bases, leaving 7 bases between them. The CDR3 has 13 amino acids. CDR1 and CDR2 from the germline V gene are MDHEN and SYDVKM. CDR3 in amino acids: CASSLQSNYGYTF. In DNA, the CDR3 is TGTGCCAGCAGTCTACAGTCTAACTATGGCTACACCTTC.

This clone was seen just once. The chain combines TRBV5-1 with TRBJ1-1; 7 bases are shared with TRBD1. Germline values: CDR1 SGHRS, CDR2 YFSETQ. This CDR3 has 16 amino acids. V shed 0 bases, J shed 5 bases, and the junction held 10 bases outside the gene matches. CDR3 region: CASSLEGAGMGTEAFF. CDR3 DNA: TGCGCCAGCAGCTTGGAGGGGGCAGGGATGGGGACTGAAGCTTTCTTT.

CDR3 nucleotides: TGTGCCAGCAGCTGGGACTTAAATGAGCAGTTCTTC. Translated: CASSWDLNEQFF. The V call is TRBV7-3, the J call TRBJ2-1, with D possibly TRBD2 on 6 matching bases. Trimming cost V 4 bases and J 7 bases, with 8 bases left between them. The CDR3 sequence is 12 residues long. Germline CDR1 is SGHTA and CDR2 is FQGTGA.

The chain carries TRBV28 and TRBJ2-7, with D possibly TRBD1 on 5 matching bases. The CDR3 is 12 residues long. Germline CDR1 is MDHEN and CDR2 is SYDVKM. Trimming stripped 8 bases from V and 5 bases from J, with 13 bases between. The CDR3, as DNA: TGTGCCAGCTGGCAGGGTAGCCACGAGCAGTACTTC. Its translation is CASWQGSHEQYF. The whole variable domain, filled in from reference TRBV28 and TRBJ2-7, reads DVKVTQSSRYLVKRTGEKVFLECVQDMDHENMFWYRQDPGLGLRLIYFSYDVKMKEKGDIPEGYSVSREKKERFSLILESASTNQTSMYLCASWQGSHEQYFGPGTRLTVT.

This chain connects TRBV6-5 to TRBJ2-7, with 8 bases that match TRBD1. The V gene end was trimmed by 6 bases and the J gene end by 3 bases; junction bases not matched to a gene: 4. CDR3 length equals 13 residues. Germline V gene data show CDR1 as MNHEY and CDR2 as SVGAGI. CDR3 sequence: CASSRTGNYEQYF. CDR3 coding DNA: TGTGCCAGCAGCAGGACAGGGAACTACGAGCAGTACTTC.

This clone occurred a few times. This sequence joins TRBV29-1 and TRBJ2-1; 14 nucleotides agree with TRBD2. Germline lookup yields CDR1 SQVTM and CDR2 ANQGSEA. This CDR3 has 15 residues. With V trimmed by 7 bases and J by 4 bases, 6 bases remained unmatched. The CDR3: CSAGLAGGRYNEQFF. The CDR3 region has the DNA TGCAGCGCTGGACTAGCGGGGGGAAGATACAATGAGCAGTTCTTC.

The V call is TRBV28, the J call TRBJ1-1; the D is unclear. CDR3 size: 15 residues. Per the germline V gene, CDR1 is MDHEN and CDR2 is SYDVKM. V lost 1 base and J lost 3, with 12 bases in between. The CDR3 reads CASSLSVREDTEAFF. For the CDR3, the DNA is TGTGCCAGCAGTTTATCAGTCCGGGAGGACACTGAAGCTTTCTTT.

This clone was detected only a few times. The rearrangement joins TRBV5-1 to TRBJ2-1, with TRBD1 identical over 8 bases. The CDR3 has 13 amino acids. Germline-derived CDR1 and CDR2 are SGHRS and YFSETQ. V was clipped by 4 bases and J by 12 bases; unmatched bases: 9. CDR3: CASSRLGQEVQFF. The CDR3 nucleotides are TGCGCCAGCAGCCGCCTGGGACAGGAGGTGCAGTTCTTC.